This T cell receptor beta chain appears in the sequencing data of a study of Graves' ophthalmopathy and Graves' hyperthyroidism. The CDR3 covers 18 residues. Germline loops: CDR1 LNHDA, CDR2 SQIVND (reference sequence). V lost 9 bases, J lost 2 bases, and 16 bases stayed unmatched. Amplification from RNA transcripts yielded the TCR beta CDR3 regions. RT-PCR was first run with HTBI primers, then multiplex PCR in a second round. TCRdb redid the calling of the multiplex PCR reads with MiXCR, one entry per CDR3 protein. The table has hundreds of thousands of distinct CDR3 sequences, just over 40% seen once; the top ten hold over 2.5%.

The TCR was taken from an adult man with Graves' ophthalmopathy. The chain uses TRBV19 and TRBJ2-5; 12 bases are shared with TRBD1. The material sequenced was peripheral blood. CDR3 coding DNA: TGTGCCAGCAGTGAAGGTCACGGGGACAGGGGGCTTCAAGAGACCCAGTACTTC. Residues: CASSEGHGDRGLQETQYF.